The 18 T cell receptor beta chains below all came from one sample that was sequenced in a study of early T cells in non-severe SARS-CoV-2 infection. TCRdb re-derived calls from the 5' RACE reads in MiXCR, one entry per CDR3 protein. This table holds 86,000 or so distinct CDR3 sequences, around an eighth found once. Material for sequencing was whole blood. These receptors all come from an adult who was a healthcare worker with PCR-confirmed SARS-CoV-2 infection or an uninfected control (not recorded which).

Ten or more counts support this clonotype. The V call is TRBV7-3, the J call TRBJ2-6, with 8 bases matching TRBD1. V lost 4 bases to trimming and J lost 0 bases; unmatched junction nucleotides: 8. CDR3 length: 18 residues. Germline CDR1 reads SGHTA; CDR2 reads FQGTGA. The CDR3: CASSSPGGPYSGANVLTF. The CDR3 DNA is TGTGCCAGCAGCTCTCCAGGGGGCCCCTACTCTGGGGCCAACGTCCTGACTTTC.

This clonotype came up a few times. In DNA, the CDR3 is TGTGCCTGGAGTGGAACCCGAGGGCAGTACTTC. Protein product: CAWSGTRGQYF. This rearrangement joins TRBV30 to TRBJ2-7; D call uncertain. The CDR3 has 11 amino acids. Trimming pared 1 base from V and 9 bases from J, leaving 10 bases between. Per the germline V gene, CDR1 is GTSNPN and CDR2 is SVGIG (reference sequence).

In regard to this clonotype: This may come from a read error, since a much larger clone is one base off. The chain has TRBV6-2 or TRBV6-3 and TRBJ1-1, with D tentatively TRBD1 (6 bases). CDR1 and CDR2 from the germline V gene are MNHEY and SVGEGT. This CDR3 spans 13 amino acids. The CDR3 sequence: CASTGQQNTEALF. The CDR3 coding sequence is TGTGCCAGCACCGGACAGCAGAACACTGAAGCTTTATTT.

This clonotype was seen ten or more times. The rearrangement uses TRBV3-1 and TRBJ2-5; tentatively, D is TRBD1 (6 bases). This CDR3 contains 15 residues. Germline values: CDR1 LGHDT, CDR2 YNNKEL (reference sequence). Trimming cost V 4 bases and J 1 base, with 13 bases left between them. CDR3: CASSPGQRSQETQYF. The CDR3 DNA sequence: TGTGCCAGCAGCCCCGGACAGCGCAGCCAAGAGACCCAGTACTTC.

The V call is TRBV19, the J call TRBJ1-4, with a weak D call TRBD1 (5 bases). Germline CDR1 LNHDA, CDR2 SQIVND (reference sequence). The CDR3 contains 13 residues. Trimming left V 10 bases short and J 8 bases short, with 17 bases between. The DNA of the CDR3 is TGTGCCATCTCAACACAGGCCGGCGAAAAACTGTTTTTT. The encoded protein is CAISTQAGEKLFF.

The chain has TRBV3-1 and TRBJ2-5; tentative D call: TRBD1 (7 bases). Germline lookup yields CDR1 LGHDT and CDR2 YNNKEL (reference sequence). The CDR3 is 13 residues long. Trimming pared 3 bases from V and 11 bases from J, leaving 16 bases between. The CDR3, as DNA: TGTGCCAGCAGCCAGGGACCCAGGGGGGCACAGTACTTC. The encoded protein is CASSQGPRGAQYF.

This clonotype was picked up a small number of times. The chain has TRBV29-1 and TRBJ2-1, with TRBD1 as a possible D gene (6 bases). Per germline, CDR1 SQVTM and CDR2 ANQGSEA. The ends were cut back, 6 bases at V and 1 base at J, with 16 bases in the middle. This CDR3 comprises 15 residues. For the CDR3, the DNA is TGCAGCGTCAAGACCAGGGGTACATCCTACAATGAGCAGTTCTTC. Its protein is CSVKTRGTSYNEQFF.

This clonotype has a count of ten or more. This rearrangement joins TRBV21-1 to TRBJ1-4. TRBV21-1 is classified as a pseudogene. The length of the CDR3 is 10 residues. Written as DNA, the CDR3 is TGTGCCCCGCAGGAGGAAAAACTGTTTTTT. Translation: CAPQEEKLFF.

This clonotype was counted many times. CDR3 nucleotides: TGTGCCAGCAGCCCCCAGCGGGACAATGAGCAGTTCTTC. Encoded protein: CASSPQRDNEQFF. J is TRBJ2-1 and V is TRBV11-3; a possible D gene is TRBD2 (6 bases). This CDR3 spans 13 amino acids. The V gene lost 5 bases and the J gene lost 5 bases, with 10 bases spanning the gap. Germline V gives CDR1 SGHNT, CDR2 YENEEA. The whole variable domain, remainder taken from reference TRBV11-3 and TRBJ2-1, is EAGVVQSPRYKIIEKKQPVAFWCNPISGHNTLYWYLQNLGQGPELLIRYENEEAVDDSQLPKDRFSAERLKGVDSTLKIQPAELGDSAVYLCASSPQRDNEQFFGPGTRLTVL.

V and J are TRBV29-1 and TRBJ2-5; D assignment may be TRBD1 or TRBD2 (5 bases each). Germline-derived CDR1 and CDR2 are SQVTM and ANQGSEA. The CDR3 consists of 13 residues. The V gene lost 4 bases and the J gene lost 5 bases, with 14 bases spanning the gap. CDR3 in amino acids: CSVGGSPVETQYF. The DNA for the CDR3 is TGCAGCGTTGGGGGGTCCCCGGTGGAGACCCAGTACTTC.

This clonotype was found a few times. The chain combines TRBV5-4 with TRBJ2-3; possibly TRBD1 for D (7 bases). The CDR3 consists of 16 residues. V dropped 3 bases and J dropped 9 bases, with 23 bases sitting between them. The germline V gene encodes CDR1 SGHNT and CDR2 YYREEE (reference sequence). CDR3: CASSSPDRVGGETQYF. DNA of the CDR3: TGTGCCAGCAGCTCCCCTGACAGGGTCGGCGGGGAAACGCAGTATTTT. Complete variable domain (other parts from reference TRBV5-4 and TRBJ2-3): ETGVTQSPTHLIKTRGQQVTLRCSSQSGHNTVSWYQQALGQGPQFIFQYYREEENGRGNFPPRFSGLQFPNYSSELNVNALELDDSALYLCASSSPDRVGGETQYFGPGTRLTVL.

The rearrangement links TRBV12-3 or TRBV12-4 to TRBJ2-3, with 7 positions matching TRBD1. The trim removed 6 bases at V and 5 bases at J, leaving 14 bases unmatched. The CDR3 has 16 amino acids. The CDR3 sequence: CASSPATGSAGDTQYF. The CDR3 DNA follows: TGTGCCAGCAGCCCTGCGACAGGGTCGGCGGGAGATACGCAGTATTTT.

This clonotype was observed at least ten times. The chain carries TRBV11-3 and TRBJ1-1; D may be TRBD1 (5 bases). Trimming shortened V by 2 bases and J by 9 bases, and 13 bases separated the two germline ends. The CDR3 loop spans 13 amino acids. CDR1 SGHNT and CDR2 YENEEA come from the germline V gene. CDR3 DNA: TGTGCCAGCAGCTTAACAACAGGTCCTCAAGCTTTCTTT. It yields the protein CASSLTTGPQAFF.

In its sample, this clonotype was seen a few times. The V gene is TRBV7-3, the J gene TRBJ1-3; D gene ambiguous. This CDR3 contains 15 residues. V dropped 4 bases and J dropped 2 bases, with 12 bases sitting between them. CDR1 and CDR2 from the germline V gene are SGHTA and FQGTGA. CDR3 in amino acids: CASSSTGPPGNTIYF. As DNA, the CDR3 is TGTGCCAGCAGCTCTACGGGCCCCCCTGGAAACACCATATATTTT.

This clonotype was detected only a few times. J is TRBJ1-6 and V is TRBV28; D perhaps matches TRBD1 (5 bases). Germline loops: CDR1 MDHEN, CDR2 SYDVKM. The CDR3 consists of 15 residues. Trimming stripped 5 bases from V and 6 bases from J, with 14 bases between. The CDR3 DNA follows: TGTGCCAGCAGTGCCTCCGGGACCCCTAATTCACCCCTCCACTTT. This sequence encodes CASSASGTPNSPLHF.

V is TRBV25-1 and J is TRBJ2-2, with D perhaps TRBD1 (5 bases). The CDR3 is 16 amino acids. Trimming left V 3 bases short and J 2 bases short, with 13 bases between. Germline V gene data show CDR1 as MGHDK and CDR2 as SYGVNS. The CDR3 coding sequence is TGTGCCAGCAGTGACCGCACAGGATTTAACACCGGGGAGCTGTTTTTT. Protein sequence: CASSDRTGFNTGELFF.

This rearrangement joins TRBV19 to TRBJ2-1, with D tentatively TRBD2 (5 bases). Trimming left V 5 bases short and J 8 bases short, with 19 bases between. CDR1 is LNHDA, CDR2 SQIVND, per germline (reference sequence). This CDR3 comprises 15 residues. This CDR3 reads CASSANGVLDDEQFF. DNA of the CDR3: TGTGCCAGTAGTGCAAACGGGGTACTAGATGATGAGCAGTTCTTC.

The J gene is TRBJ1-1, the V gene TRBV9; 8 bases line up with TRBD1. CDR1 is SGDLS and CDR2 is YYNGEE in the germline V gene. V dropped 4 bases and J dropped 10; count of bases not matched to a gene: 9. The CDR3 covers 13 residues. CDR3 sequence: CASSTTRTGRAFF. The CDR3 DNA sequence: TGTGCCAGCAGCACCACCCGGACAGGGCGAGCTTTCTTT.